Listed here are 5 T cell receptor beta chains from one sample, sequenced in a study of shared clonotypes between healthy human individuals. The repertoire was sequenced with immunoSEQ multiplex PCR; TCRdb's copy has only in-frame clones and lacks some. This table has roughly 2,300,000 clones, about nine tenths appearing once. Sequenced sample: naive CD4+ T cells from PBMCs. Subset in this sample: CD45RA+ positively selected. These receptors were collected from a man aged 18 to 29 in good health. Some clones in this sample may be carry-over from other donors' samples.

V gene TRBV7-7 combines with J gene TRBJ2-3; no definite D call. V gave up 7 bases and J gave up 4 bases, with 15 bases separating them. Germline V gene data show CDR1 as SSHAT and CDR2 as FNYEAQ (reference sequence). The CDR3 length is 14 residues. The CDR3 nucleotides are TGTGCCAGCAAACGTGGGCTGGGTGCAGATACGCAGTATTTT. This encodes CASKRGLGADTQYF.

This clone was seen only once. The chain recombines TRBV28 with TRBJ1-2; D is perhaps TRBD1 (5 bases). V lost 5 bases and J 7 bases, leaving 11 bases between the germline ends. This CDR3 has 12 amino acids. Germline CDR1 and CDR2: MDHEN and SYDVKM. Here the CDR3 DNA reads TGTGCCAGCAGTATTAGTAGGGGTGGCTACACCTTC. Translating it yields CASSISRGGYTF.

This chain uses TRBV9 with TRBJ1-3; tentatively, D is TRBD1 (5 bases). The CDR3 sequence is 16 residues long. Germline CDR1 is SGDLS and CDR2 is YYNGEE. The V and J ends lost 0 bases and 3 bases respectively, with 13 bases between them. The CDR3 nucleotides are TGTGCCAGCAGCGTAGAGGAAGGGACCTTTGGAAACACCATATATTTT. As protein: CASSVEEGTFGNTIYF.

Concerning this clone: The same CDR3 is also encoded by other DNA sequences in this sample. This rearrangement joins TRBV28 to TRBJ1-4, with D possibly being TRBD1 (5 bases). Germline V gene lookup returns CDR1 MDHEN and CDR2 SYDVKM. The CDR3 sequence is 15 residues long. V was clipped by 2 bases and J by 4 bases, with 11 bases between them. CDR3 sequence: CASSLPGTGNEKLFF. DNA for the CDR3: TGTGCCAGCAGTTTACCCGGGACGGGTAATGAAAAACTGTTTTTT.

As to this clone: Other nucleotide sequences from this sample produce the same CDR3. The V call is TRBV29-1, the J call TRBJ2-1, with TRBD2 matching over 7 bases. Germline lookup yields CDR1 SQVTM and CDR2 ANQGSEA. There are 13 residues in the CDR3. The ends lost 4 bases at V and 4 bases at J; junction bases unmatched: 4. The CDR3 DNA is TGCAGCGTTGGCACTAGCGAGTACAATGAGCAGTTCTTC. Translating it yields CSVGTSEYNEQFF.